Below are 24 T cell receptor beta chains sequenced from a single sample in a study of human T cells and chemical hapten exposure (dated by TCRdb to the early 2020s). The meaning of the sample's time point label: pre-sensitization, week 0. The treatment or condition label on this specimen signifies: therapeutic diphenylcyclopropenone sensitization with weekly scalp DPC. Libraries were constructed by RACE. Sequencing used a NextSeq 500. TCRdb reworked the public reads: Q25 trimming with fastp, MiXCR clone assembly, productive beta chains retained. Identical CDR3 proteins give one entry, which carries the most common genes and DNA. The sample table shows a few hundred thousand distinct CDR3 sequences, and around 5.5% are seen once. Of the sample, about 8.7% is held by the ten largest clones. Material: whole blood, obtained in connection with sensitization to the hapten diphenylcyclopropenone (DPC). The receptors here all came from a woman between 18 and 30 years old with alopecia areata. Some clones in this sample may be carry-over from other donors' samples.

This clonotype appeared many times. This chain's CDR3 is CASDSTVNTEAFF. The CDR3 DNA sequence: TGTGCCAGCGATAGTACAGTGAACACTGAAGCTTTCTTT. The chain joins TRBV6-6 to TRBJ1-1; D gene ambiguous. Germline V lookup: CDR1 MNHNY, CDR2 SVGAGI (reference sequence). Deletions cut 8 bases from V and 0 bases from J, with 10 bases between. The CDR3 length is 13 residues.

This clonotype has ten or more counts. The CDR3 loop reads CSVTSGGSYEQYF. The CDR3 DNA reads as TGCAGCGTTACGAGCGGGGGATCCTACGAGCAGTACTTC. V gene TRBV29-1 combines with J gene TRBJ2-7; 8 bases map to TRBD2. The CDR3 is 13 amino acids. Germline V gene lookup returns CDR1 SQVTM and CDR2 ANQGSEA. With V trimmed by 5 bases and J by 1 base, 4 bases remained unmatched.

The chain employs TRBV18 and TRBJ2-1; 8 bases match TRBD2. The CDR3 length is 15 residues. Germline V gene data show CDR1 as KGHSH and CDR2 as LQKENI. After removal of 1 base from V and 6 bases from J, the junction contained 5 bases not matched to a gene. The CDR3 protein is CASSPRSGGFNEQFF. The CDR3 region has the DNA TGTGCCAGCTCACCACGGAGCGGGGGATTCAATGAGCAGTTCTTC.

This clonotype was seen many times. This chain links TRBV20-1 with TRBJ2-1; TRBD2 matches at 8 bases. This CDR3 region has 17 residues. Germline CDR1 is DFQATT and CDR2 is SNEGSKA (reference sequence). J gave up 0 bases and V 4 bases, and 11 bases lay outside the gene matches. The CDR3 DNA is TGCAGTGCTATGGGTTCGAAAGCGGGGGCCTCCTACAATGAGCAGTTCTTC. Residues: CSAMGSKAGASYNEQFF.

This clonotype was observed a handful of times. The J gene is TRBJ2-1, the V gene TRBV2; TRBD2 aligns across 11 bases. V dropped 6 bases and J dropped 3; count of bases not matched to a gene: 7. The CDR3 has 16 amino acids. The germline V gene encodes CDR1 SNHLY and CDR2 FYNNEI. CDR3 coding DNA: TGTGCCAGCAGAGACGTACTAGCGGGAGACTACAATGAGCAGTTCTTC. This translates into CASRDVLAGDYNEQFF.

This clonotype was seen a few times. The chain links TRBV9 to TRBJ2-3; a possible D gene is TRBD2 (5 bases). V was shortened by 0 bases and J by 0 bases, with 11 bases between the two germline ends. Germline V gene lookup returns CDR1 SGDLS and CDR2 YYNGEE. The CDR3 sequence is 16 residues long. CDR3 in DNA: TGTGCCAGCAGCGTAGGGAGTAGCGACAGCACAGATACGCAGTATTTT. This sequence encodes CASSVGSSDSTDTQYF.

This clonotype was observed a few times. This chain uses TRBV5-6 with TRBJ1-1, with a tentative D call TRBD1 (5 bases). The CDR3 sequence is 13 residues long. CDR1 is SGHDT and CDR2 is YYEEEE in the germline V gene. The V gene lost 0 bases and the J gene lost 11 bases, with 14 bases spanning the gap. Here the CDR3 DNA reads TGTGCCAGCAGCTTGGTAGTGGTAGGGGAGGCTTTCTTT. Protein sequence: CASSLVVVGEAFF.

CDR3 bases: TGTGCCAGCAGCGTAACGATCGGACTGAACACTGAAGCTTTCTTT. This sequence encodes CASSVTIGLNTEAFF. This rearrangement joins TRBV6-2 or TRBV6-3 to TRBJ1-1; no definite D call. The ends were cut back, 6 bases at V and 0 bases at J, with 14 bases in the middle. This CDR3 region has 15 residues. The germline gives CDR1 MNHEY, CDR2 SVGEGT.

This clonotype appeared many times. The chain recombines TRBV5-1 with TRBJ2-7, with 11 bases that match TRBD2. With 4 bases clipped from V and 2 bases from J, the junction kept 5 bases outside the gene matches. CDR3 size: 15 residues. Germline V lookup: CDR1 SGHRS, CDR2 YFSETQ. CDR3 DNA: TGCGCCAGCAGCGCCGGGACTAGCGGCACCTACGAGCAGTACTTC. Protein product: CASSAGTSGTYEQYF.

This clonotype has a count of ten or more. The chain recombines TRBV28 with TRBJ2-3, with no clear D. Germline assignment: CDR1 MDHEN and CDR2 SYDVKM. CDR3 size: 17 residues. V was pared by 7 bases and J by 1 base, with 21 bases between. The CDR3 region is CASTSLQNGLGTDTQYF. CDR3 nucleotide sequence: TGTGCCAGCACTTCCTTACAGAACGGTTTGGGCACAGATACGCAGTATTTT.

This clonotype was picked up many times. The V call is TRBV7-3, the J call TRBJ2-7; a possible D gene is TRBD1 (6 bases). The V gene lost 5 bases and the J gene lost 4 bases, with 9 bases spanning the gap. CDR1 is SGHTA and CDR2 is FQGTGA in the germline V gene. The CDR3 is 12 residues long. The CDR3 coding sequence is TGTGCCAGCAGCAAGACAGGATACGAGCAGTACTTC. It encodes CASSKTGYEQYF.

This clonotype has only a few counts. The chain employs TRBV5-4 and TRBJ2-5, with 8 bases matching TRBD1. V shed 4 bases and J 7 bases; nucleotides not matched to a gene: 21. The CDR3 totals 18 residues. The germline V gene has CDR1 SGHNT and CDR2 YYREEE (reference sequence). CDR3 nucleotide sequence: TGTGCCAGCAGCGGGTTTTTCCCGGGACAGGTCTCCCCCAGGACCCAGTACTTC. Protein: CASSGFFPGQVSPRTQYF.

This clonotype was counted many times. The chain has TRBV20-1 and TRBJ1-6; D not resolved. Per the germline V gene, CDR1 is DFQATT and CDR2 is SNEGSKA (reference sequence). The V gene lost 2 bases and the J gene lost 5 bases, with 10 bases spanning the gap. The CDR3 totals 14 residues. The CDR3 protein is CSARRGTDNSPLHF. In DNA, the CDR3 is TGCAGTGCTAGAAGAGGAACCGATAATTCACCCCTCCACTTT.

This chain connects TRBV20-1 to TRBJ2-1; 10 nucleotides match TRBD2. Germline V gives CDR1 DFQATT, CDR2 SNEGSKA (reference sequence). With 5 bases clipped from V and 5 bases from J, the junction kept 18 bases outside the gene matches. The CDR3 covers 18 residues. The DNA of the CDR3 is TGCAGTGCTCTTGGCCCCTCTACTAGCGGGGCTTTCAACAATGAGCAGTTCTTC. Its translation: CSALGPSTSGAFNNEQFF.

This clonotype has only a few counts. J is TRBJ2-7 and V is TRBV7-2; 8 nucleotides agree with TRBD1. V gave up 5 bases and J gave up 2 bases; unmatched junction bases: 8. Per germline, CDR1 SGHTA and CDR2 FQGNSA. CDR3 size: 15 residues. CDR3 amino acids: CASSASGGAPYEQYF. CDR3 DNA sequence: TGTGCCAGCAGCGCATCAGGGGGCGCGCCCTACGAGCAGTACTTC.

This clonotype was picked up many times. This sequence joins TRBV7-2 and TRBJ2-4, with D perhaps matching TRBD1 or TRBD2 (5 bases each). Trimming removed 5 bases at V and 0 bases at J, with 14 bases between. The CDR3 is made up of 16 amino acids. The germline V gene has CDR1 SGHTA and CDR2 FQGNSA. Here the CDR3 DNA reads TGTGCCAGCAGCCCCGGGGCACCCCTAGCCAAAAACATTCAGTACTTC. Its protein is CASSPGAPLAKNIQYF. The whole variable domain, filled in from reference TRBV7-2 and TRBJ2-4, reads GAGVSQSPSNKVTEKGKDVELRCDPISGHTALYWYRQSLGQGLEFLIYFQGNSAPDKSGLPSDRFSAERTGGSVSTLTIQRTQQEDSAVYLCASSPGAPLAKNIQYFGAGTRLSVL.

The rearrangement uses TRBV11-2 and TRBJ2-5, with 10 bases fitting TRBD2. The V and J ends lost 2 bases and 2 bases, in that order; junction bases with no gene match: 20. Germline lookup yields CDR1 SGHAT and CDR2 FQNNGV. This CDR3 comprises 21 residues. The CDR3 loop reads CASSLHPGTSEGGGGQETQYF. The CDR3 DNA is TGTGCCAGCAGCTTACATCCCGGGACTAGCGAAGGAGGAGGAGGTCAAGAGACCCAGTACTTC.

The J gene is TRBJ2-3, the V gene TRBV5-1; TRBD2 aligns across 7 bases. With 9 bases clipped from V and 0 bases from J, the junction kept 10 bases outside the gene matches. Germline V gene data show CDR1 as SGHRS and CDR2 as YFSETQ. The CDR3 sequence is 15 residues long. CDR3 in amino acids: CANPPAGESTDTQYF. CDR3 DNA sequence: TGCGCCAACCCCCCTGCGGGGGAGAGCACAGATACGCAGTATTTT.

This sequence joins TRBV6-5 and TRBJ2-7; the match to TRBD1 covers 8 bases. Germline trimming cut 9 bases from V and 6 bases from J; bases unmatched to any gene: 4. The CDR3 is 11 amino acids. CDR1 and CDR2 (germline): MNHEY, SVGAGI. CDR3 nucleotides: TGTGCCAGTAACAGGGGGAGCGAGCAGTACTTC. Translated, it gives CASNRGSEQYF.

The rearrangement joins TRBV2 to TRBJ2-2, with TRBD1 matching over 8 bases. CDR1 SNHLY and CDR2 FYNNEI come from the germline V gene. The J segment lost 5 bases and the V segment lost 6 bases, leaving 5 bases of the junction unmatched. The CDR3 consists of 14 residues. CDR3 nucleotides: TGTGCCAGCAGAGGGGACAGGCAGACCGGGGAGCTGTTTTTT. The encoded protein is CASRGDRQTGELFF. The full variable domain, completed using reference TRBV2 and TRBJ2-2, is EPEVTQTPSHQVTQMGQEVILRCVPISNHLYFYWYRQILGQKVEFLVSFYNNEISEKSEIFDDQFSVERPDGSNFTLKIRSTKLEDSAMYFCASRGDRQTGELFFGEGSRLTVL.

This clonotype was observed many times. This chain links TRBV29-1 with TRBJ2-5; D may be TRBD1 or TRBD2 (5 bases each). Trimming left V 7 bases short and J 5 bases short, with 17 bases between. This CDR3 is 13 amino acids long. In germline, CDR1 is SQVTM, CDR2 ANQGSEA. CDR3 nucleotides: TGCAGCGGACTAAACCAGGGTACGGAGACCCAGTACTTC. It encodes CSGLNQGTETQYF. The complete variable domain, with remaining parts taken from reference TRBV29-1 and TRBJ2-5, reads SAVISQKPSRDICQRGTSLTIQCQVDSQVTMMFWYRQQPGQSLTLIATANQGSEATYESGFVIDKFPISRPNLTFSTLTVSNMSPEDSSIYLCSGLNQGTETQYFGPGTRLLVL.

About this clonotype itself: A read error may account for a junction end that differs from germline. The V gene is TRBV20-1, the J gene TRBJ2-1; perhaps D is TRBD1 or TRBD2 (6 bases each). From germline, CDR1 is DFQATT and CDR2 SNEGSKA (reference sequence). The length of the CDR3 is 15 residues. The CDR3 loop is CSARDPWGAYNKQFF. CDR3 nucleotide sequence: TGCAGTGCTAGAGATCCGTGGGGGGCCTACAATAAGCAGTTCTTC.

This clonotype was observed a handful of times. The chain has TRBV7-2 and TRBJ2-3, with D uncertain. Germline loops: CDR1 SGHTA, CDR2 FQGNSA. V lost 5 bases to trimming and J lost 2 bases, with 17 bases between them. This CDR3 is 16 amino acids long. The CDR3, as DNA: TGTGCCAGCAGCCCCGAGAGCCCCTACCTCACAGATACGCAGTATTTT. It encodes CASSPESPYLTDTQYF.

This clonotype was observed at least ten times. CDR3 loop: CATSDGTYEQYF. The CDR3 DNA reads as TGTGCCACCTCGGACGGAACCTACGAGCAGTACTTC. The chain recombines TRBV7-9 with TRBJ2-7; D is ambiguous. Germline V lookup: CDR1 SEHNR, CDR2 FQNEAQ (reference sequence). The CDR3 sequence is 12 residues long. V was pared by 10 bases and J by 2 bases, with 12 bases between.